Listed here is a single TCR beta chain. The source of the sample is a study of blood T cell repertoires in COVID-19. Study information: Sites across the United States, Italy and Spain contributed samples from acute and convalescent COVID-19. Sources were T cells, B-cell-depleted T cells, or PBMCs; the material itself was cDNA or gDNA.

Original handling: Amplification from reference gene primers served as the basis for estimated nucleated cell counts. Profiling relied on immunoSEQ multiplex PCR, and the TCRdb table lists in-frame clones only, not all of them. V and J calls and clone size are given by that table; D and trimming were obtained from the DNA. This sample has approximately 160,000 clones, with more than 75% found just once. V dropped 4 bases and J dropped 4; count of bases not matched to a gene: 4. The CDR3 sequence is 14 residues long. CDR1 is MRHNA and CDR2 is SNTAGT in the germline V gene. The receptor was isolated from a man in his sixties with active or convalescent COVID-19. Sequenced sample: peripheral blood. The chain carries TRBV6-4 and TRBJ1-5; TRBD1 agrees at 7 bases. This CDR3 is CASSASGGNQPQHF. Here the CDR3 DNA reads TGTGCCAGCAGTGCCTCAGGGGGTAATCAGCCCCAGCATTTT.